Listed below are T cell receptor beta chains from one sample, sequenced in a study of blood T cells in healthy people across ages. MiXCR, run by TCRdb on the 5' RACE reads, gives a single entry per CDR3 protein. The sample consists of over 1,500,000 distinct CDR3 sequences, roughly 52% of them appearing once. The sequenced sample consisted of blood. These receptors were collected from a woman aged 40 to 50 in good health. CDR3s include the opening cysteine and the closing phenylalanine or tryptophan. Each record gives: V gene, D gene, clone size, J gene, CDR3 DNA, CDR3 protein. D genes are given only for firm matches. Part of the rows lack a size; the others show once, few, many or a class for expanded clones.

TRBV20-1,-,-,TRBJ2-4,TGCAGTGCTAGTTTCGGGACTCCTTTAAAAAACATTCAGTACTTC,CSASFGTPLKNIQYF
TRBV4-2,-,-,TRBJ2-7,TGTGCCACCGTACACGGTGATTACAATGAGCAGTACTTC,CATVHGDYNEQYF
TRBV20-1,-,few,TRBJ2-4,TGCAGTGCTAGTCGCGGGGTGGGAGAGCAGTACTTC,CSASRGVGEQYF
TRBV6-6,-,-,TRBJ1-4,TGTGCCAGCATCCACTCGGGCGGGGGCTCAGGAGAAAAACTGTTTTTT,CASIHSGGGSGEKLFF
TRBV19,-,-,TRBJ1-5,TGTGCCAGTAGTATATCGGGCAATCAGCCCCAGCATTTT,CASSISGNQPQHF
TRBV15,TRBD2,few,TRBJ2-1,TGTGCCACCAGCAGCGGACTAGCGGCTGAGCAGTTCTTC,CATSSGLAAEQFF
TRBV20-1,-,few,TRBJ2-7,TGCAGTGCTAGAGATCGTGGCGTTTACGAGCAGTACTTC,CSARDRGVYEQYF
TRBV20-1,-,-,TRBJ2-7,TGCAGTGCAGCGACTCTCTCCTACGAGCAGTACTTC,CSAATLSYEQYF
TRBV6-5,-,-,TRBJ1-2,TGTGCCAGCAGTTACTCAGCGGGGCTCGGGTATGGCTACACCTTC,CASSYSAGLGYGYTF
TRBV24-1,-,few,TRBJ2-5,TGTGCCACCAGTGACTCGGGACTTGTGACGGAGACCCAGTACTTC,CATSDSGLVTETQYF
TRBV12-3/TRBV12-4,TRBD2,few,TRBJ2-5,TGTGCCAGCAGCAAAAGCGGGGGGGCCGAGACCCAGTACTTC,CASSKSGGAETQYF
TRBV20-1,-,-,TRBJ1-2,TGCAGTGCTAGTGGAGCCCGGAGCGGCCAAGGCTATGGCTACACCTTC,CSASGARSGQGYGYTF
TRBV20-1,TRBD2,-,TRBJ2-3,TGCAGTGCTAGAGTAGCGGGGGGGCTGAATACGCAGTATTTT,CSARVAGGLNTQYF
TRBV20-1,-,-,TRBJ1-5,TGCAGTGCTAGGCCGGGGCCCACGGGCCAGCCCCAGCATTTT,CSARPGPTGQPQHF
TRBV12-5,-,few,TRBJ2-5,TGTGCTAGTGGTTTGTCGTCTCAGTGGGAGACCCAGTACTTC,CASGLSSQWETQYF
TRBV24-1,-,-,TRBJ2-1,TGTGCCACCTGTGCGGGGAGTAACAATGAGCAGTTCTTC,CATCAGSNNEQFF
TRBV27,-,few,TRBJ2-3,TGTGCCAGCAGTTTAAGAATAAAGATCACAGATACGCAGTATTTT,CASSLRIKITDTQYF
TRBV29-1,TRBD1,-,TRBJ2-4,TGCGGCGTTAAAGAGACAGGGGTTGTTAGCATTCAGTACTTC,CGVKETGVVSIQYF
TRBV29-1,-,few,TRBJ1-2,TGCAGCGCCGAACAGCCCGGACACTATGGCTACACCTTC,CSAEQPGHYGYTF
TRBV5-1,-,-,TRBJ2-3,TGCGCCAGCAGCTTGGGCGGGACGGGGGTCGATACGCAGTATTTT,CASSLGGTGVDTQYF
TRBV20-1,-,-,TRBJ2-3,TGCAGTGCCCCCGTAGGCCACACAGATACGCAGTATTTT,CSAPVGHTDTQYF
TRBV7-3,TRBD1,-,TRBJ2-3,TGTGCCAGCAGCTCCCGGACAGGGGGCGTCAATACTAGCACAGATACGCAGTATTTT,CASSSRTGGVNTSTDTQYF
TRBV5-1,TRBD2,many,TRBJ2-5,TGTGCCAGCAGTCCCGGGGGGGCGCAAGAGACCCAGTACTTC,CASSPGGAQETQYF
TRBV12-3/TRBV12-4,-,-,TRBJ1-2,TGTGCCAGCAAAAATCACAGGGCTAACTATGGCTACACCTTC,CASKNHRANYGYTF
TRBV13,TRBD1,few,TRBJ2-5,TGTGCCAGCAGCCAGACAGGGGAGAGGCGGTTGGAGACCCAGTACTTC,CASSQTGERRLETQYF
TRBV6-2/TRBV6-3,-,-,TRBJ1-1,TGTGCCAGCAGTCGTCGCTGGGACACTGAAGCTTTCTTT,CASSRRWDTEAFF
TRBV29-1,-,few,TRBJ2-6,TGCAGCGTTGTAGGTGAAGGCTCTGGGGCCAACGTCCTGACTTTC,CSVVGEGSGANVLTF
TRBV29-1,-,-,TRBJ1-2,TGCAGCGCCATGACAGACGCCTATGGCTACACCTTC,CSAMTDAYGYTF
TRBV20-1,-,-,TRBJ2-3,TGCAGTGCTAGAGGCACTAGTGTCGTAGATACGCAGTATTTT,CSARGTSVVDTQYF
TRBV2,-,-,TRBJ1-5,TGTGCCAGCAGTGAACGCTGTAGGGGGTGCAATCAGCCCCAGCATTTT,CASSERCRGCNQPQHF
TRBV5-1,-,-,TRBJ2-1,TGCGCCAGCAGCTTGCTAGTCGCAGAAGCTAAATTCAATGAGCAGTTCTTC,CASSLLVAEAKFNEQFF
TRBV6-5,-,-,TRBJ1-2,TGTGCCAGCCGTTCGATTAGGACAGCTTCAAACTATGGCTACACCTTC,CASRSIRTASNYGYTF
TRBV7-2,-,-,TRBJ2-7,TGTGCCAGCAGCTCGATACTAGTATCCGTCGGTGAGCAGTACTTC,CASSSILVSVGEQYF
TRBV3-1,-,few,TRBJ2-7,TGTGCCAGCAGCCAGCCCCCGGGACAGCAGTACTTC,CASSQPPGQQYF
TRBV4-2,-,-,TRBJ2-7,TGTGCCAGCAGCCAAGGTCTCGGAGCCTACGAGCAGTACTTC,CASSQGLGAYEQYF
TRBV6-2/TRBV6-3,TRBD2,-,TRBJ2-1,TGTGCCAGCAGTTACGCGAGCGGGACTAGCGGGGATAGCTCCTACAATGAGCAGTTCTTC,CASSYASGTSGDSSYNEQFF
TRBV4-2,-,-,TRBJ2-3,TGTGCCAGCAGCCAAGTGGGGCGGGGGCCCACAGATACGCAGTATTTT,CASSQVGRGPTDTQYF
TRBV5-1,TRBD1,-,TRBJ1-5,TGCGCCAGCAGCGAACAGGGGGAAGGTCAGCCCCAGCATTTT,CASSEQGEGQPQHF
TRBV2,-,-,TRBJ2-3,TGTGCCAGCGGAGCCCTTGGGGGCACAGATACGCAGTATTTT,CASGALGGTDTQYF
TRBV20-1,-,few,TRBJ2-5,TGCAGTGCTAGGGCCCCCACGCCGGGAACTCAAGAGACCCAGTACTTC,CSARAPTPGTQETQYF
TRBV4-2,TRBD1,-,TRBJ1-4,TGTGCCAGCAGCCGAAGCCGGGGGACAGGGGAGGAAAAACTGTTTTTT,CASSRSRGTGEEKLFF
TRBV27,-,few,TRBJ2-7,TGTGCCAGCAGTTTATCCCCAGACAGACCCTACGAGCAGTACTTC,CASSLSPDRPYEQYF
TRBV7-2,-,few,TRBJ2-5,TGTGCCACCACACCGCCCTCGGAGACCCAGTACTTC,CATTPPSETQYF
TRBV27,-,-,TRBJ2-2,TGTGCCAGCAGTAAGTCTGCCGGGGAGCTGTTTTTT,CASSKSAGELFF
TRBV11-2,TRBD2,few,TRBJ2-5,TGTGCCAGCAGCTTAGTCCCCCGGGGGGGAGGACAAGAGACCCAGTACTTC,CASSLVPRGGGQETQYF
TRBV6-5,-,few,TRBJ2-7,TGTGCCAGCAGTTACGGGTACAGGTCTTCCTACGAGCAGTACTTC,CASSYGYRSSYEQYF
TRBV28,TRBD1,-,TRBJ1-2,TGTGCCAGCAGTTTATTGGGACAGGTGATTCATGGCTACACCTTC,CASSLLGQVIHGYTF
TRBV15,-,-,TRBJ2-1,TGTGCCACCAGCAGAGAAAGGACATCTCCCAATGAGCAGTTCTTC,CATSRERTSPNEQFF
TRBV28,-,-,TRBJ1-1,TGTGCCAGCAGTTTGTACGGGGAGAACACTGAAGCTTTCTTT,CASSLYGENTEAFF
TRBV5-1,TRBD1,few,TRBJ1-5,TGCGCCAGCAGCGACGGACAGGGTAGCAATCAGCCCCAGCATTTT,CASSDGQGSNQPQHF
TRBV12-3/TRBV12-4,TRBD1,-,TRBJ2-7,TGTGCCAGCAGTAAAGAGACAGGGCCCACCTACGAGCAGTACTTC,CASSKETGPTYEQYF
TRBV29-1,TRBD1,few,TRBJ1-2,TGCAGCGGAGGACAGGAAACGTATGGCTACACCTTC,CSGGQETYGYTF